This TCR beta chain was recorded in a study of T cells in Graves' hyperthyroidism and ophthalmopathy. Amplification yielded TCR beta CDR3 regions, with RNA transcripts as the source. The HTBI primer set served for first-round RT-PCR of the TCR CDR3. TCRdb fed the multiplex PCR reads into MiXCR, producing one record per CDR3 protein. The table has under 350,000 distinct CDR3 sequences, 15% to 20% seen once; the top ten hold approximately 54%. Absent ophthalmopathy progression within 18 months defined stable Graves' hyperthyroidism. Cells are PBMCs isolated from roughly 9.3 ml of fresh blood. V was pared by 4 bases and J by 8 bases, with 12 bases between. The CDR3 is 14 residues long. Germline CDR1 reads MGHRA; CDR2 reads YSYEKL.

The TCR originated in a woman between 45 and 60 years old with Graves' hyperthyroidism. The chain employs TRBV4-1 and TRBJ1-6, with D unresolved. Sequencing was performed on blood. CDR3 amino acids: CASSPRTADSPLHF. CDR3 bases: TGCGCCAGCAGCCCCCGTACAGCCGATTCACCCCTCCACTTT.